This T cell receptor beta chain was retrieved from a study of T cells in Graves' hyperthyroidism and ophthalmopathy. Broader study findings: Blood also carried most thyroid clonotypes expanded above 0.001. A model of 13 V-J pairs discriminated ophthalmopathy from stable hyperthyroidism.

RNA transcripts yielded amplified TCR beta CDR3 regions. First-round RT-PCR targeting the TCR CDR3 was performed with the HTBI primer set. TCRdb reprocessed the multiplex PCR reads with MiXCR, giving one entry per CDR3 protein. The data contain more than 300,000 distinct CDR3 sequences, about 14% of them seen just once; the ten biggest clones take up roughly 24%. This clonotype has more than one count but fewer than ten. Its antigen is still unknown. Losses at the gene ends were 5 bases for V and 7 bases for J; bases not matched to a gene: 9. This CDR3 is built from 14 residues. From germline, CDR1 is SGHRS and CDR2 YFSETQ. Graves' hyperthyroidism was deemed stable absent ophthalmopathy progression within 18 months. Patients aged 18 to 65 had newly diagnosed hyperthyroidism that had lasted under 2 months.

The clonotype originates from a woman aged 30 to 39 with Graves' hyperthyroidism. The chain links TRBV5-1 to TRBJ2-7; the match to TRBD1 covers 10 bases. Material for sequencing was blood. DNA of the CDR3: TGCGCCAGCAGACCGGGACAGGGGCCGCTGGAGCAGTACTTC. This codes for CASRPGQGPLEQYF.